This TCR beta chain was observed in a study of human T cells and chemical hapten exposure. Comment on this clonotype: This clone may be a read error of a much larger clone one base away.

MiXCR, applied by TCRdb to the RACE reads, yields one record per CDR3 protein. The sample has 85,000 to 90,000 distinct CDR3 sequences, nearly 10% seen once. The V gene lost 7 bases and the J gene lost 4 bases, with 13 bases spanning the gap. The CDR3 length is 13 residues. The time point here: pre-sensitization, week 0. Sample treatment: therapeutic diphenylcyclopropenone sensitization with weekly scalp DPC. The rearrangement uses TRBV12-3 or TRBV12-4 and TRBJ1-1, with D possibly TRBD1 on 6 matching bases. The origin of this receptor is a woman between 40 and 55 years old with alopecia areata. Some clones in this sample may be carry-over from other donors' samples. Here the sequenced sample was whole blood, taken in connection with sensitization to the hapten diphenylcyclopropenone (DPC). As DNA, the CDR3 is TGTGCCAGCACCCTGAGAGGGGGCACTGAAGCTTTCTTT. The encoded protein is CASTLRGGTEAFF.